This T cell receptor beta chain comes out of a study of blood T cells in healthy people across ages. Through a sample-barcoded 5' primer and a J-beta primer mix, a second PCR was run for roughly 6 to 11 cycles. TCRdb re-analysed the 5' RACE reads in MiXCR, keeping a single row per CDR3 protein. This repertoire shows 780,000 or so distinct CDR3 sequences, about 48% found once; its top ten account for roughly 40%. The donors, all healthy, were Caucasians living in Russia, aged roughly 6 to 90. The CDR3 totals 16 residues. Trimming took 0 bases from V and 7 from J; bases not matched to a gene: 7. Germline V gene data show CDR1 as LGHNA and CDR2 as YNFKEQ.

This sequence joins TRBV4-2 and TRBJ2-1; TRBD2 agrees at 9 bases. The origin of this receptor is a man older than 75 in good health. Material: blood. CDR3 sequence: CASSQEGGTSSNEQFF. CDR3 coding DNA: TGTGCCAGCAGCCAAGAGGGGGGGACTAGCTCGAATGAGCAGTTCTTC.